This entry lists 6 T cell receptor beta chains sequenced from one sample in a study of cytomegalovirus exposure and HLA in healthy donors. Sequencing was performed with immunoSEQ multiplex PCR; in TCRdb, only in-frame clones are kept and a portion is missing. In the table there are around 140,000 clones, roughly 89% of which are singletons. The sequenced sample consisted of PBMCs. The origin of the receptors is a man aged 18 to 30 in good health and CMV-seropositive.

The rearrangement uses TRBV6-6 and TRBJ1-1; D remains ambiguous. Germline assignment: CDR1 MNHNY and CDR2 SVGAGI (reference sequence). V was shortened by 6 bases and J by 5 bases, with 10 bases between the two germline ends. This CDR3 is built from 12 residues. CDR3 coding DNA: TGTGCCAGCAGCCGCGGAAGGACTGAAGCTTTCTTT. The encoded protein is CASSRGRTEAFF.

J is TRBJ1-5 and V is TRBV6-1; possible D gene TRBD1, 6 bases. Germline CDR1 is MNHNS and CDR2 is SASEGT. The CDR3 consists of 15 residues. V gave up 3 bases and J gave up 1 base, with 10 bases separating them. The CDR3 region has the DNA TGTGCCAGCAGTGAGGAGGGGGGGAGCAATCAGCCCCAGCATTTT. It is translated as CASSEEGGSNQPQHF.

The chain links TRBV27 to TRBJ2-1; TRBD2 is a possible D gene (6 bases). Germline lookup yields CDR1 MNHEY and CDR2 SMNVEV (reference sequence). Between the trimmed V and J ends, which lost 7 bases and 0 bases, there was a span of 19 bases. The CDR3 covers 17 residues. The CDR3 protein is CASTPAGHSSSYNEQFF. The CDR3, as DNA: TGTGCCAGCACTCCGGCGGGGCACTCGAGCTCCTACAATGAGCAGTTCTTC.

The V gene is TRBV10-3, the J gene TRBJ2-1; 7 bases are shared with TRBD2. V trimming: 4 bases; J trimming: 2 bases; junction bases outside the gene matches: 8. Germline V gene lookup returns CDR1 ENHRY and CDR2 SYGVKD. This CDR3 is 16 amino acids long. The CDR3 nucleotides read TGTGCCATCAGTGTAAAGGCGGGGGACCCCTACAATGAGCAGTTCTTC. As protein: CAISVKAGDPYNEQFF.

This clone was recorded only once. In the same sample, other DNA sequences code for this CDR3. The chain joins TRBV5-6 to TRBJ2-7; D call uncertain. CDR1 and CDR2 (germline): SGHDT, YYEEEE. CDR3 length: 13 residues. Trimming stripped 0 bases from V and 0 bases from J, with 4 bases between. The CDR3 loop reads CASSLGSSYEQYF. The CDR3, as DNA: TGTGCCAGCAGCTTGGGCAGCTCCTACGAGCAGTACTTC.

In its sample, this clone was seen a few times. The V call is TRBV4-1, the J call TRBJ1-4; TRBD1 is a possible D gene (6 bases). Germline CDR1 reads MGHRA; CDR2 reads YSYEKL. The CDR3 is 14 amino acids. V was pared by 1 base and J by 9 bases, with 12 bases between. The CDR3 protein is CASSQGTAIQKLFF. The DNA of the CDR3 is TGCGCCAGCAGCCAAGGGACAGCGATTCAAAAACTGTTTTTT.